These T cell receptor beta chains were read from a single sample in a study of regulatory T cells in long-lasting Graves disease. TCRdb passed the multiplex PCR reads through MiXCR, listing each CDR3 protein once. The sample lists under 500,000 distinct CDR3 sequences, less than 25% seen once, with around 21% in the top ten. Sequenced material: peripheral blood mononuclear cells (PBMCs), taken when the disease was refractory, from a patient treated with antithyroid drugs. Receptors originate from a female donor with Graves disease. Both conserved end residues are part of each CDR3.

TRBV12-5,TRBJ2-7,CASGLVEDHRGSYEQYF
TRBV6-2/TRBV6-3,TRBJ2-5,CASSYLLAGGLETQYF
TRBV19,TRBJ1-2,CASSIAGVDGYTF
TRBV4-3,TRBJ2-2,CASSLLAGATGELFF
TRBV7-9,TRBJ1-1,CASSPWLMNTEAFF
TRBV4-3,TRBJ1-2,CASSQDNSGGDGYTF
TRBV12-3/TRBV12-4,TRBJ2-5,CASGSAGETQYF
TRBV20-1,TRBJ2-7,CSARDLRGTGPYEQYF
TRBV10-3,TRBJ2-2,CAISDAVGAGELFF
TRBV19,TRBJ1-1,CASRHNSGPGTEAFF
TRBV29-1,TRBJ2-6,CSARTGASGANVLTF
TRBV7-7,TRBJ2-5,CASSLGVQETQYF
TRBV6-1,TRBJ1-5,CASLPGAAEPQHF
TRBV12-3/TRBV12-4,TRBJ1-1,CASSRTANTEAFF
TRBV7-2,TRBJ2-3,CASRSGGDTQYF
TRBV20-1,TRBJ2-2,CSARPLAGVWELFF
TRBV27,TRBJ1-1,CASGGGLTDLNTEAFF
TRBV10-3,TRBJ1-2,CAISEGDNYGYTF
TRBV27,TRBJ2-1,CASSLSSWSSYNEQFF
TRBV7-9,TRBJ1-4,CASSLAEINEKLFF
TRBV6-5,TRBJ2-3,CASSYSASGSTDTQYF
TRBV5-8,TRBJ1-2,CASSYRNPGYGYTF
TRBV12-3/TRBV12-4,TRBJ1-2,CASSSSRSNYGYTF
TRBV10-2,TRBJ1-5,CASSLTGGNSNQPQHF
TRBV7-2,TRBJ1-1,CASSLAAVMNTEAFF
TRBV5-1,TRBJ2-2,CASSQGLRNTGELFF
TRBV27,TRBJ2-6,CASSSPRGQFSGANVLTF
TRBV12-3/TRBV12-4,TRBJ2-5,CASTRGGAGRETQYF